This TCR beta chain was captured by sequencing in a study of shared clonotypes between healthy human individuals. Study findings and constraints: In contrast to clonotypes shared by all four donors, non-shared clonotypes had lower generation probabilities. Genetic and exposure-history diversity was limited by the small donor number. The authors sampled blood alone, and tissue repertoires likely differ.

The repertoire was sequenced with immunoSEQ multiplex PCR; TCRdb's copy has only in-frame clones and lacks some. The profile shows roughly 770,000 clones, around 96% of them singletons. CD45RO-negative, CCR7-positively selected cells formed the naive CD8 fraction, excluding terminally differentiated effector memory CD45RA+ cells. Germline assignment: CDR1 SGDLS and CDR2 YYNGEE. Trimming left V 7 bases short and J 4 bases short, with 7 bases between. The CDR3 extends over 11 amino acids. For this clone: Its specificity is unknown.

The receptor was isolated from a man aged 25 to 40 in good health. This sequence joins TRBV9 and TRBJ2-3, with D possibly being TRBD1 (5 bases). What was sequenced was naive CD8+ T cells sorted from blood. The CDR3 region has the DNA TGTGCCAGCGGGGCCGCAGATACGCAGTATTTT. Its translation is CASGAADTQYF.